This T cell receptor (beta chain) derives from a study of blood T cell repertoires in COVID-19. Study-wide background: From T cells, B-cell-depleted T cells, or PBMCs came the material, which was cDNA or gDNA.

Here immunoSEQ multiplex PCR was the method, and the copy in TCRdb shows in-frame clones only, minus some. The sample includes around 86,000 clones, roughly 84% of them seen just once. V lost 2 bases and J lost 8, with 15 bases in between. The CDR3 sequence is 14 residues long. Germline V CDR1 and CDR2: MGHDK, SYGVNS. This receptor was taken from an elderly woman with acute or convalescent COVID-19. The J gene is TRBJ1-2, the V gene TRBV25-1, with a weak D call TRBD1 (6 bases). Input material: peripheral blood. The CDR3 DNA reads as TGTGCCAGCAGTGAAACTAACAGGGTGCGGGGCTACACCTTC. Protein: CASSETNRVRGYTF.